The subject of this entry is one TCR beta chain. The study ran its PCR with 60 Vbeta and 13 Jbeta primers. Using immunoSEQ multiplex PCR, the repertoire was profiled, and TCRdb retains in-frame clones only, with some absent. This table holds approximately 150,000 clones, over 75% found once. The data derive from a study of cytomegalovirus exposure and HLA in healthy donors. Trimming left V 7 bases short and J 6 bases short, with 13 bases between. The CDR3 totals 14 residues. Germline CDR1 and CDR2: SNHLY and FYNNEI. This TCR came from a male donor in good health and CMV-seronegative. The rearrangement uses TRBV2 and TRBJ1-6, with no clear D. The sequencing sample was made of PBMCs. CDR3 DNA sequence: TGTGCCAGCACAGTTTCCGGGTCTAATTCACCCCTCCACTTT. Amino acid sequence: CASTVSGSNSPLHF.